Listed below are T cell receptor beta chains from one sample, sequenced in a study of T cells in localized non-small cell lung cancer. Only in-frame clones appear in the TCRdb table, and some are missing; sequencing was by immunoSEQ multiplex PCR. Of roughly 2,200 clones listed, 25% are singletons. Here the sequenced sample was lung tumor tissue, taken before any cancer treatment. The origin of the receptors is a man between 40 and 70 years old with stage II lung adenocarcinoma. CDR3s include the opening cysteine and the closing phenylalanine or tryptophan. A D gene is named only where the DNA matches it firmly. Only some rows state a clone size, as once, few, many or a class for expanded clones.

TRBD1	TRBV6-8	TRBJ2-1	17	-	CASSYSTRDRDSNEQFF	TGTGCCAGCAGTTACTCAACGAGGGACAGGGATTCGAATGAGCAGTTCTTC
TRBD1	TRBV6-8	TRBJ2-7	19	few	CASSLKGTGNTAGAYEQYF	TGTGCCAGCAGTTTAAAAGGGACAGGGAATACGGCGGGGGCCTACGAGCAGTACTTC
-	TRBV19	TRBJ1-1	14	medium-sized	CASSMGRGLTEAFF	TGTGCCAGTAGTATGGGTAGGGGCTTGACTGAAGCTTTCTTT
-	TRBV19	TRBJ1-1	11	large	CASSPSTEAFF	TGTGCCAGTAGTCCCTCGACCGAAGCTTTCTTT
-	TRBV5-1	TRBJ1-4	16	-	CASSLAGEGRNEKLFF	TGCGCCAGCAGCTTAGCTGGAGAGGGGCGTAATGAAAAACTGTTTTTT
TRBD2	TRBV11-3	TRBJ2-3	14	few	CASSSGGSTDTQYF	TGTGCCAGCAGCAGCGGGGGAAGCACAGATACGCAGTATTTT
-	TRBV11-3	TRBJ2-7	14	few	CASSLEVGSYEQYF	TGTGCCAGCAGCTTAGAAGTCGGTTCCTACGAGCAGTACTTC
-	TRBV6-8	TRBJ2-2	13	medium-sized	CASSLTGTGELFF	TGTGCCAGCAGTCTTACAGGGACCGGGGAGCTGTTTTTT
-	TRBV29-1	TRBJ2-1	14	few	CSVGGMVAYNEQFF	TGCAGCGTTGGAGGCATGGTCGCCTACAATGAGCAGTTCTTC
TRBD1	TRBV9	TRBJ1-1	13	few	CASSAGVTGEAFF	TGTGCCAGCAGTGCGGGGGTGACAGGGGAAGCTTTCTTT
-	TRBV5-1	TRBJ1-1	16	-	CASSPGNERVNTEAFF	TGCGCCAGCAGTCCAGGGAATGAACGGGTGAACACTGAAGCTTTCTTT
TRBD1	TRBV29-1	TRBJ2-2	14	few	CSVQGQGNTGELFF	TGCAGCGTTCAGGGACAGGGGAACACCGGGGAGCTGTTTTTT
-	TRBV14	TRBJ2-7	13	-	CASSFGSYYEQYF	TGTGCCAGCAGCTTCGGGTCTTATTACGAGCAGTACTTC
-	TRBV19	TRBJ1-3	16	few	CASSISLGPSGNTIYF	TGTGCCAGTAGTATAAGTCTGGGGCCCTCTGGAAACACCATATATTTT
-	TRBV27	TRBJ2-1	15	medium-sized	CASSWAGLGPNEQFF	TGTGCCAGCAGTTGGGCAGGCCTCGGGCCTAATGAGCAGTTCTTC
-	TRBV9	TRBJ2-1	17	-	CASSVALRPGGTDEQFF	TGTGCCAGCAGCGTAGCCCTTCGACCCGGCGGGACCGATGAGCAGTTCTTC
TRBD2	TRBV18	TRBJ2-7	14	-	CASSYSGGQYEQYF	TGTGCCAGCTCATATAGCGGGGGGCAGTACGAGCAGTACTTC
-	TRBV11-3	TRBJ1-5	14	few	CASADGVGSEPQHF	TGTGCCAGCGCGGACGGTGTAGGAAGTGAGCCCCAGCATTTT
-	TRBV11-3	TRBJ2-7	14	-	CASSPVGRDYEQYF	TGTGCCAGCAGCCCAGTCGGACGGGACTACGAGCAGTACTTC
-	TRBV6-8	TRBJ1-4	13	medium-sized	CASSQGINEKLFF	TGTGCCAGCAGTCAGGGCATAAATGAAAAACTGTTTTTT
-	TRBV11-3	TRBJ1-2	18	few	CASSLRGPSSISSDGYTF	TGTGCCAGCAGCTTACGGGGCCCCTCCTCAATCTCGTCGGATGGCTACACCTTC
-	TRBV4-1	TRBJ2-6	17	few	CASSQDVKGAGANVLTF	TGCGCCAGCAGCCAAGATGTGAAGGGGGCTGGGGCCAACGTCCTGACTTTC
TRBD1	TRBV30	TRBJ2-7	13	-	CAWSETGGGEQYF	TGTGCCTGGAGTGAGACAGGGGGCGGCGAGCAGTACTTC
TRBD1	TRBV30	TRBJ1-1	14	-	CAWSAGGSNTEAFF	TGTGCCTGGAGCGCAGGGGGCTCCAACACTGAAGCTTTCTTT
-	TRBV4-1	TRBJ2-1	15	-	CASSQDRVVYNEQFF	TGCGCCAGCAGCCAAGATAGAGTAGTCTACAATGAGCAGTTCTTC
-	TRBV19	TRBJ2-1	12	-	CASSRQDNEQFF	TGTGCCAGTAGTAGACAGGACAATGAGCAGTTCTTC
TRBD2	TRBV18	TRBJ2-1	17	-	CASSADGAGGAGNEQFF	TGTGCCAGCTCAGCGGACGGCGCGGGAGGCGCCGGCAATGAGCAGTTCTTC
-	TRBV6-8	TRBJ2-1	15	few	CASSPGTAAVYEQFF	TGTGCCAGCAGTCCCGGGACGGCGGCCGTTTATGAGCAGTTCTTC
TRBD1	TRBV28	TRBJ2-7	16	-	CASTGRLGQGIHEQYF	TGTGCCAGCACCGGCCGATTGGGACAGGGGATCCACGAGCAGTACTTC
-	TRBV28	TRBJ2-6	15	-	CASCTSGYGANVLTF	TGTGCCAGCTGTACATCAGGGTATGGGGCCAACGTCCTGACTTTC